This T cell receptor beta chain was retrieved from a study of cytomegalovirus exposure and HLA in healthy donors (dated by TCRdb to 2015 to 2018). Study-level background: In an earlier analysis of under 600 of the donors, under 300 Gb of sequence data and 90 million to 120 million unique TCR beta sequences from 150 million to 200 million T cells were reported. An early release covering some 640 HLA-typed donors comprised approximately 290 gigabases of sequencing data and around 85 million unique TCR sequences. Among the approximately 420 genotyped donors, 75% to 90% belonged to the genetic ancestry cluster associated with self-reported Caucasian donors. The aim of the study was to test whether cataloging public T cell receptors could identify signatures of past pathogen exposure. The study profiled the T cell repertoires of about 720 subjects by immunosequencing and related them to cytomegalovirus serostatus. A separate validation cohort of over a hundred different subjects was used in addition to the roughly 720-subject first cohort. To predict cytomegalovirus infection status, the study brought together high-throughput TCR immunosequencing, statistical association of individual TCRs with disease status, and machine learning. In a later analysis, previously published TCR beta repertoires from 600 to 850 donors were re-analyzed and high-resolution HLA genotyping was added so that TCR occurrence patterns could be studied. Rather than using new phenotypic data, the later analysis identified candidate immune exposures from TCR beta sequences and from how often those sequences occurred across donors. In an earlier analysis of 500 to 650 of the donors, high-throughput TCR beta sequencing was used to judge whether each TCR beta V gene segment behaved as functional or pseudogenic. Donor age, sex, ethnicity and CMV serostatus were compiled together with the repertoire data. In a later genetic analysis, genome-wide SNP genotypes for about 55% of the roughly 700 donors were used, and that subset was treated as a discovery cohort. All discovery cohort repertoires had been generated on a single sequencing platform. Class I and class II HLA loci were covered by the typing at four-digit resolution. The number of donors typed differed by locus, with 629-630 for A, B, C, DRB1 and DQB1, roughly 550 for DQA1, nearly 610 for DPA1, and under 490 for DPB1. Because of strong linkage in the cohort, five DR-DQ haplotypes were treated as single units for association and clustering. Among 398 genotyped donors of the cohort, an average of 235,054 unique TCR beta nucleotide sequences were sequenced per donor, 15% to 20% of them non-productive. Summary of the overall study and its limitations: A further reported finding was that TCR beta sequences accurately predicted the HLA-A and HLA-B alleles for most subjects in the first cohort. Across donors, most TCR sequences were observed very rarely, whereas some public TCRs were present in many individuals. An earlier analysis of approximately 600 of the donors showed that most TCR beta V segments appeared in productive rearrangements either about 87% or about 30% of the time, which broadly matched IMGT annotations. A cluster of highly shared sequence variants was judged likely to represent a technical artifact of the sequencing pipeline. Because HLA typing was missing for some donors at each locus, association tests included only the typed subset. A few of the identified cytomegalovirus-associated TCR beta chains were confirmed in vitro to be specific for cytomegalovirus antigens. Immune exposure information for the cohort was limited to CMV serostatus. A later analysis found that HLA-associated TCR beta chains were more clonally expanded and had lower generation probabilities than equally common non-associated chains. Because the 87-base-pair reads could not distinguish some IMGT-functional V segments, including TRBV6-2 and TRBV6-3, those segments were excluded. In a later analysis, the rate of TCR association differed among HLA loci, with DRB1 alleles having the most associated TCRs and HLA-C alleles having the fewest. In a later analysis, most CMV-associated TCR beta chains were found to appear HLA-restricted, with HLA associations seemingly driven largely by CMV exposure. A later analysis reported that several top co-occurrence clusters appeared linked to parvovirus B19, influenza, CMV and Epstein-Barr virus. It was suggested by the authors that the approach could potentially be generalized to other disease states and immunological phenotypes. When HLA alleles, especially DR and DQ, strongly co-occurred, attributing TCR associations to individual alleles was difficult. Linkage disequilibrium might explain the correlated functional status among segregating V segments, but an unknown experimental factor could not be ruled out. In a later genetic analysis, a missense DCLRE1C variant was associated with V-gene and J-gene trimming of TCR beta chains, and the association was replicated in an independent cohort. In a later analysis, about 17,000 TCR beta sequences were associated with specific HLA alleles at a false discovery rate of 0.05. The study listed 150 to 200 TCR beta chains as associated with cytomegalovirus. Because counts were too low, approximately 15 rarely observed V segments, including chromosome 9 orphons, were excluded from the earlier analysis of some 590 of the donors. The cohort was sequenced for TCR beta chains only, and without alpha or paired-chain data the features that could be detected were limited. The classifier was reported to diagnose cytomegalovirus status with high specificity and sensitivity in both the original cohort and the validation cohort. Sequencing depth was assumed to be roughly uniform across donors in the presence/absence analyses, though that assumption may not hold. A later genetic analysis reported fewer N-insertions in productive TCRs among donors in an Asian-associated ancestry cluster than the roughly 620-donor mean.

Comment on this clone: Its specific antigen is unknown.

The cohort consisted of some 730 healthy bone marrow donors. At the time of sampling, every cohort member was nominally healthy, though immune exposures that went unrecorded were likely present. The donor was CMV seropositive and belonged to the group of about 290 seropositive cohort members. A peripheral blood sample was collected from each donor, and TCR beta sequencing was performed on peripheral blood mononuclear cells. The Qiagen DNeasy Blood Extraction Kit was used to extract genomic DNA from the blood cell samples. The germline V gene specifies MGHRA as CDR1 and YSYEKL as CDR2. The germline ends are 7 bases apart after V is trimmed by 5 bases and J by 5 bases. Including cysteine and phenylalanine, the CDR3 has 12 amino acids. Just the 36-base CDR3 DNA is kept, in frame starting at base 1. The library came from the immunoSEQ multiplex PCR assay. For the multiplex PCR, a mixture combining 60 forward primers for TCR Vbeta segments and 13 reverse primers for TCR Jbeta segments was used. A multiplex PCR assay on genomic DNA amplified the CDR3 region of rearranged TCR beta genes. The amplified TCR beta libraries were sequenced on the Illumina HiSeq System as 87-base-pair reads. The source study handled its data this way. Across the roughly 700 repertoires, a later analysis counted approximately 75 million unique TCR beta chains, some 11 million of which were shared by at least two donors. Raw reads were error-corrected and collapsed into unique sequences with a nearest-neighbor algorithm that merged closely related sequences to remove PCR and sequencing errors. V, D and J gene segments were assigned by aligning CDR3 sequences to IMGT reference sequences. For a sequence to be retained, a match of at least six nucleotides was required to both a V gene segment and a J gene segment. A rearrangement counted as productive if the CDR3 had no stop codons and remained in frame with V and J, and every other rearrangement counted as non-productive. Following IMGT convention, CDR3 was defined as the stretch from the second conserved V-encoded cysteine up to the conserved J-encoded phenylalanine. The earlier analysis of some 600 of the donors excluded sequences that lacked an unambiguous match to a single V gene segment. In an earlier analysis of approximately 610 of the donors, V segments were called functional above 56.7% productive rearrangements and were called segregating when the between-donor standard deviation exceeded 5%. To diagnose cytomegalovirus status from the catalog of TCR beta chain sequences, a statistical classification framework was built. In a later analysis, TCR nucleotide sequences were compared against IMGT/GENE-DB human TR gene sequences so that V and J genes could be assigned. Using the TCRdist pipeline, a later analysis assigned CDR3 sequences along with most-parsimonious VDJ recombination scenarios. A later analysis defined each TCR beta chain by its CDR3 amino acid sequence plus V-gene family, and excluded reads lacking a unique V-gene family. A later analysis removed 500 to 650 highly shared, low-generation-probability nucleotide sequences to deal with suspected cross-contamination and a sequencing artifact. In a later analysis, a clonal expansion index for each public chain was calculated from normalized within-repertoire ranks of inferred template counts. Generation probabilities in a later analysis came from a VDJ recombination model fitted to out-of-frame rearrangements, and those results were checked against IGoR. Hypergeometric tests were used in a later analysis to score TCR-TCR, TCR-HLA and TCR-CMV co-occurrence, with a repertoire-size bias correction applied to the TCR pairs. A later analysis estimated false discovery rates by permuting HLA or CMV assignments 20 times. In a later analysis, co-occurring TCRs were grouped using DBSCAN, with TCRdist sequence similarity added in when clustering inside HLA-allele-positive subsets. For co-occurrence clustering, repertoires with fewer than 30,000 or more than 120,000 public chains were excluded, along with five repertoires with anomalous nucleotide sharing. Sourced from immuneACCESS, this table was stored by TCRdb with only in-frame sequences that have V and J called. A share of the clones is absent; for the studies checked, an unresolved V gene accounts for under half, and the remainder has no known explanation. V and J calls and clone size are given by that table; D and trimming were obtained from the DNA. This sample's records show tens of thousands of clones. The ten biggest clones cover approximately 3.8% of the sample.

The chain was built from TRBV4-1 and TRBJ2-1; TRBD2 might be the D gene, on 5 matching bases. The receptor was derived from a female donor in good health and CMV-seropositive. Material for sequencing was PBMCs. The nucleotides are TGCGCCAGCAGCGTCGGGGACAATGAGCAGTTCTTC. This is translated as CASSVGDNEQFF.